Below are 21 T cell receptor beta chains sequenced from a single sample in a study of blood T cells in healthy people across ages. A sample-barcoded 5' primer and a J-beta primer mix were used in a second PCR of roughly 7 to 12 cycles. TCRdb recomputed calls from the 5' RACE reads with MiXCR, one row per CDR3 protein. The data contain about 1.7 million distinct CDR3 sequences, roughly 30% of them singletons. Sequencing was performed on blood. All receptors come from a woman aged 25 to 39 in good health.

Concerning this clonotype: A read error may produce the germline difference seen at one junction end. V and J are TRBV30 and TRBJ2-1, with 9 bases lining up with TRBD2. Germline CDR1 and CDR2: GTSNPN and SVGIG (reference sequence). The CDR3 extends over 15 amino acids. CDR3 sequence: CVWRRTRGGPGEQFF. For the CDR3, the DNA is TGTGTCTGGAGGAGGACGCGGGGGGGCCCAGGAGAGCAGTTCTTC.

The gene calls are TRBV7-2 and TRBJ2-5; 9 positions agree with TRBD2. The V segment lost 6 bases and the J segment 4 bases; nucleotides outside the gene matches: 12. Germline V gene data show CDR1 as SGHTA and CDR2 as FQGNSA. The length of the CDR3 is 16 residues. The CDR3 spells CASSSLGGGVRETQYF. CDR3 coding DNA: TGTGCCAGCAGTTCCCTTGGCGGGGGGGTGCGAGAGACCCAGTACTTC.

This clonotype showed up many times. The chain is built from TRBV12-3 or TRBV12-4 and TRBJ2-6, with D unclear. V was clipped by 2 bases and J by 2 bases, with 10 bases between them. This CDR3 region has 16 residues. The CDR3 coding sequence is TGTGCCAGCAGTTTAATTTGGGAACCTGGGGCCAACGTCCTGACTTTC. The encoded protein is CASSLIWEPGANVLTF.

The chain has TRBV30 and TRBJ2-7; 9 bases match TRBD2. The CDR3 runs 15 residues. Trimming at V came to 3 bases and at J to 9 bases, leaving 15 bases not matched to a gene. Germline values: CDR1 GTSNPN, CDR2 SVGIG (reference sequence). The CDR3 sequence is CAWRASGTSSSGQYF. DNA for the CDR3: TGTGCCTGGAGAGCCTCGGGGACTAGCTCCTCGGGGCAGTACTTC.

This clonotype was picked up a small number of times. The J gene is TRBJ1-5, the V gene TRBV20-1; no definite D call. The CDR3 has 13 amino acids. V was pared by 3 bases and J by 3 bases, with 9 bases between. Germline-derived CDR1 and CDR2 are DFQATT and SNEGSKA (reference sequence). In nucleotides, the CDR3 is TGCAGTGCTAGCGGTAATTACAATCAGCCCCAGCATTTT. Amino acids: CSASGNYNQPQHF.

This clonotype was counted between two and nine times. The V and J genes are TRBV25-1 and TRBJ2-2; 7 bases map to TRBD2. V shed 2 bases, J shed 1 base, and the junction held 7 bases outside the gene matches. This CDR3 region has 17 residues. Germline CDR1 and CDR2: MGHDK and SYGVNS. The CDR3 protein is CASSEPRAGLNTGELFF. In DNA form, the CDR3 reads TGTGCCAGCAGTGAACCTCGAGCGGGACTGAACACCGGGGAGCTGTTTTTT.

In its sample, this clonotype was seen a few times. This sequence joins TRBV5-5 and TRBJ1-5; no firm D call. The CDR3 spans 12 residues. Germline loops: CDR1 SGHKS, CDR2 YYEKEE (reference sequence). V was pared by 4 bases and J by 9 bases, with 11 bases between. CDR3 amino acids: CASSDYGRPQHF. In DNA form, the CDR3 reads TGTGCCAGCAGCGACTATGGGCGGCCCCAGCATTTT. The variable domain in full, with the rest retrieved from reference TRBV5-5 and TRBJ1-5, is DAGVTQSPTHLIKTRGQQVTLRCSPISGHKSVSWYQQVLGQGPQFIFQYYEKEERGRGNFPDRFSARQFPNYSSELNVNALLLGDSALYLCASSDYGRPQHFGDGTRLSIL.

The chain carries TRBV5-1 and TRBJ1-2; D is uncertain. V lost 4 bases to trimming and J lost 8 bases, with 15 bases between them. From germline, CDR1 is SGHRS and CDR2 YFSETQ. The CDR3 runs 13 residues. CDR3 loop: CASSPAVGGGYTF. CDR3 DNA sequence: TGCGCCAGCAGCCCAGCGGTTGGTGGCGGCTACACCTTC. The complete variable domain, with remaining parts taken from reference TRBV5-1 and TRBJ1-2, reads KAGVTQTPRYLIKTRGQQVTLSCSPISGHRSVSWYQQTPGQGLQFLFEYFSETQRNKGNFPGRFSGRQFSNSRSEMNVSTLELGDSALYLCASSPAVGGGYTFGSGTRLTVV.

This clonotype was picked up many times. This sequence joins TRBV20-1 and TRBJ2-5; D might be TRBD1 or TRBD2, each matching 5 bases. CDR3 size: 16 residues. The germline CDR1 and CDR2 sequences are DFQATT and SNEGSKA (reference sequence). Trimming stripped 1 base from V and 5 bases from J, with 20 bases between. CDR3 sequence: CSARVGHGVGFETQYF. As DNA, the CDR3 is TGCAGTGCTAGAGTGGGGCACGGGGTCGGGTTTGAGACCCAGTACTTC.

V usage is TRBV4-3 and J usage is TRBJ2-1, with D maybe TRBD1 (5 bases). The CDR3 contains 15 residues. Germline V gene lookup returns CDR1 LGHNA and CDR2 YSLEER. V was trimmed by 1 base and J by 2 bases, leaving 9 bases between them. CDR3 protein: CASSQVAGPYNEQFF. The CDR3, as DNA: TGCGCCAGCAGCCAAGTGGCAGGGCCCTACAATGAGCAGTTCTTC.

This clonotype was found many times. This sequence joins TRBV7-2 and TRBJ2-1, with 12 bases identical to TRBD2. After removal of 3 bases from V and 2 bases from J, the junction contained 2 bases not matched to a gene. The CDR3 runs 16 residues. The V gene's germline CDR1 is SGHTA and CDR2 FQGNSA. The CDR3 nucleotides read TGTGCCAGCAGCTTTACTAGCGGGGGGCCCTACAATGAGCAGTTCTTC. This codes for CASSFTSGGPYNEQFF.

This clonotype occurred a few times. Germline and junction disagree at one end, which may indicate a read error. The rearrangement links TRBV5-1 to TRBJ2-1; 10 bases fit TRBD2. The CDR3 runs 15 residues. CDR1 is SGHRS and CDR2 is YFSETQ in the germline V gene. The CDR3 region has the DNA TGCGCCGGCAGACACAGCGGGGGGGCTGGTAATGAGCAGTTCTTC. This translates into CAGRHSGGAGNEQFF.

This chain joins TRBV28 and TRBJ2-2; weak D call: TRBD1 (6 bases). The CDR3 runs 13 residues. Trimming left V 7 bases short and J 7 bases short, with 13 bases between. Per the germline V gene, CDR1 is MDHEN and CDR2 is SYDVKM. CDR3 nucleotides: TGTGCCAGCAAGATACAGGGTCTCGGGGAGCTGTTTTTT. Its translation: CASKIQGLGELFF.

About this clonotype: One base away lies a much larger clone, so this may be a sequencing read error. The rearrangement joins TRBV24-1 to TRBJ2-7; TRBD1 might be the D (6 bases). V was trimmed by 0 bases and J by 7 bases, leaving 12 bases between them. Germline V gene lookup returns CDR1 KGHDR and CDR2 SFDVKD. The CDR3 has 14 residues. The CDR3 region is CATSDLGQNNEQYF. The DNA of the CDR3 is TGTGCCACCAGTGATTTGGGACAGAACAATGAGCAGTACTTC.

J is TRBJ2-7 and V is TRBV2; D gene ambiguous. V was shortened by 8 bases and J by 0 bases, with 8 bases between the two germline ends. The CDR3 contains 12 residues. Germline values: CDR1 SNHLY, CDR2 FYNNEI. CDR3 residues: CASLRYSYEQYF. The CDR3, as DNA: TGTGCCAGCTTAAGGTACTCCTACGAGCAGTACTTC.

In this sample, this clonotype turned up a few times. V gene TRBV5-1 combines with J gene TRBJ2-1; 8 bases align to TRBD1. Per the germline V gene, CDR1 is SGHRS and CDR2 is YFSETQ. The CDR3 totals 15 residues. Unmatched junction bases numbered 7, after V lost 2 bases and J lost 6 bases. The CDR3 sequence is CASSFSGTGINEQFF. Here the CDR3 DNA reads TGCGCCAGCAGCTTCTCCGGGACAGGCATCAATGAGCAGTTCTTC.

This clonotype was counted a few times. The gene calls are TRBV6-2 or TRBV6-3 and TRBJ2-1, with D hard to call. Germline V CDR1 and CDR2: MNHEY, SVGEGT. V lost 0 bases and J 1 base, leaving 19 bases between the germline ends. The CDR3 extends over 19 amino acids. CDR3 region: CASSYSKSGAIESYNEQFF. As DNA, the CDR3 is TGTGCCAGCAGTTACTCGAAAAGTGGCGCTATCGAATCCTACAATGAGCAGTTCTTC.

This clonotype turned up a few times. Compared with germline, one end of the junction differs, possibly owing to a read error. The rearrangement links TRBV6-1 to TRBJ2-7, with D perhaps TRBD1 (7 bases). Germline-derived CDR1 and CDR2 are MNHNS and SASEGT. The CDR3 is made up of 15 amino acids. In DNA, the CDR3 is TGTGCCGGCAGTGAAGTCGCGGGACAGTTGTACGAGCAGTACTTC. This gives the protein CAGSEVAGQLYEQYF.

This clonotype was counted between two and nine times. The rearrangement joins TRBV7-2 to TRBJ2-5; TRBD2 is a possible D gene (5 bases). Germline V gene data show CDR1 as SGHTA and CDR2 as FQGNSA. V lost 1 base and J lost 5, with 17 bases in between. The CDR3 spans 16 residues. The CDR3 is CASSLDWGSRRETQYF. The DNA for the CDR3 is TGTGCCAGCAGCTTAGATTGGGGTTCCCGGAGGGAGACCCAGTACTTC.

There are a few counts of this clonotype. This rearrangement joins TRBV2 to TRBJ2-1; TRBD2 matches at 7 bases. The CDR3 runs to 13 residues. V lost 6 bases to trimming and J lost 7 bases; unmatched junction nucleotides: 6. Germline V lookup: CDR1 SNHLY, CDR2 FYNNEI. CDR3 bases: TGTGCCAGCAGCGGCGGACTAGATAATGAGCAGTTCTTC. It translates to CASSGGLDNEQFF.

The chain employs TRBV20-1 and TRBJ2-1, with 13 bases aligning to TRBD2. The CDR3 has 14 amino acids. V trimming: 6 bases; J trimming: 9 bases; junction bases outside the gene matches: 8. Germline V gives CDR1 DFQATT, CDR2 SNEGSKA (reference sequence). In DNA, the CDR3 is TGCAGTGCCGAACCGGGACTAGCGGGGTCTGAGCAGTTCTTC. Protein sequence: CSAEPGLAGSEQFF.